Shown below are 21 T cell receptor beta chains from a single sample sequenced in a study of spatial heterogeneity in lung cancer. Overall study findings and caveats: Mutation tallies in tumors tracked expanded intratumoral alpha and beta TCR counts.

No antigens are known for them. The time point: sample taken at primary tumor resection. Each CDR3 protein gets one entry after TCRdb re-called the 5' RACE reads with MiXCR. The listing records approximately 69 distinct CDR3 sequences. The material was lung tumor tissue, obtained at surgery. The source of these receptors is a female donor with early-stage non-small cell lung cancer.

In the case of this clonotype: As an off-target read in a library built for alpha chains, this beta chain has a frequency of little significance. The gene calls are TRBV7-2 and TRBJ2-1; no clear D. The CDR3 sequence is 13 residues long. Germline V gene sequence: CDR1 SGHTA, CDR2 FQGNSA. The ends were cut back, 3 bases at V and 9 bases at J, with 12 bases in the middle. The CDR3 coding sequence is TGTGCCAGCAGCTTCGGACCCTCGGGTGAGCAGTTCTTC. Protein sequence: CASSFGPSGEQFF.

A note on this clonotype: The library was designed around alpha chains, so this beta chain is a stray read whose abundance carries little weight. CDR3 residues: CASSDTGTEQFF. The DNA for the CDR3 is TGTGCCAGCAGCGACACAGGGACTGAGCAGTTCTTC. The genes are TRBV7-2 and TRBJ2-1; D may be TRBD1 (6 bases). The V end lost 5 bases, the J end lost 9 bases, and 11 bases lay between the germline ends. The CDR3 is 12 amino acids. Germline CDR1 is SGHTA and CDR2 is FQGNSA.

This clonotype turned up a few times. Since the library was made to target alpha chains, this beta chain is a stray read and its abundance is not meaningful. The chain recombines TRBV19 with TRBJ1-5, with 8 bases aligning to TRBD1. V dropped 6 bases and J dropped 2; count of bases not matched to a gene: 6. The CDR3 is made up of 15 amino acids. Germline values: CDR1 LNHDA, CDR2 SQIVND (reference sequence). CDR3 residues: CASRGGQGGNQPQHF. CDR3 DNA: TGTGCCAGTAGAGGCGGACAGGGAGGCAATCAGCCCCAGCATTTT.

Worth noting for this clonotype: A library made for alpha chains picked up this beta chain off target, so its size means little. This chain joins TRBV7-3 and TRBJ1-1; tentatively, D is TRBD1 (5 bases). Germline V gene data show CDR1 as SGHTA and CDR2 as FQGTGA. There are 13 residues in the CDR3. The V end was cut by 5 bases, the J end by 1 base, with 8 bases between. Here the CDR3 reads CASSLGQNTEAFF. CDR3 nucleotide sequence: TGTGCCAGCAGCCTAGGACAGAACACTGAAGCTTTCTTT.

Of note for this clonotype: The size of this beta chain means little, since it is a stray read in a library made for alpha chains. The chain has TRBV2 and TRBJ2-7; tentatively, D is TRBD2 (5 bases). The CDR3 contains 16 residues. Germline V gene sequence: CDR1 SNHLY, CDR2 FYNNEI. Trimming removed 5 bases from V and 2 bases from J, with 19 bases in between. The CDR3 nucleotides are TGTGCCAGCAGTTCTCCGACGGAGGATAATCCCTACGAGCAGTACGTC. This sequence encodes CASSSPTEDNPYEQYV.

A few counts support this clonotype. This beta chain came through as a stray read in a library set up for alpha chains, and its size says little. V gene TRBV10-3 combines with J gene TRBJ2-4; possibly TRBD1 for D (6 bases). V lost 4 bases and J lost 8, with 15 bases in between. Germline-derived CDR1 and CDR2 are ENHRY and SYGVKD. This CDR3 spans 14 amino acids. In DNA, the CDR3 is TGTGCCATCAGTGGGGACACCGCCGACGACATTCAGTACTTC. Protein: CAISGDTADDIQYF.

With regard to this clonotype: As an off-target read in a library built for alpha chains, this beta chain has a frequency of little significance. The gene calls are TRBV28 and TRBJ2-7; no clear D gene. The CDR3 length is 11 residues. The V end lost 6 bases, the J end lost 2 bases, and 5 bases lay between the germline ends. Germline CDR1 is MDHEN and CDR2 is SYDVKM. CDR3 loop: CASSRTYEQYF. The CDR3 region has the DNA TGTGCCAGCAGCCGAACCTACGAGCAGTACTTC.

Regarding this clonotype: This beta chain is a stray read from a library made for alpha chains; its abundance is not meaningful. The CDR3 sequence is CASSLLPTEYGYTF. CDR3 nucleotides: TGTGCCAGCAGCTTATTACCGACGGAGTATGGCTACACCTTC. J is TRBJ1-2 and V is TRBV7-8; D unresolved. V dropped 2 bases and J dropped 5 bases, with 12 bases sitting between them. The CDR3 is made up of 14 amino acids. The germline gives CDR1 SGHVS, CDR2 FQNEAQ.

Of note for this clonotype: This beta chain lies outside the target of a library built for alpha chains; its clone size means little. J is TRBJ2-5 and V is TRBV27, with D perhaps TRBD1 or TRBD2 (5 bases each). CDR3 size: 14 residues. V lost 6 bases and J lost 3, with 14 bases in between. Looked up from germline, CDR1 is MNHEY and CDR2 is SMNVEV (reference sequence). This CDR3 is CASSPGTLEETQYF. In nucleotides, the CDR3 is TGTGCCAGCAGCCCCGGGACGCTAGAAGAGACCCAGTACTTC.

Worth noting for this clonotype: For a library built for alpha chains, this beta chain is a stray read; little rests on its size. This chain connects TRBV28 to TRBJ2-7; D is unclear. V lost 3 bases, J lost 3 bases, and 9 bases lay in between. From germline, CDR1 is MDHEN and CDR2 SYDVKM. This CDR3 is 13 amino acids long. For the CDR3, the DNA is TGTGCCAGCAGTTTGGTCAGCAACTACGAGCAGTACTTC. Amino acids: CASSLVSNYEQYF.

On this clonotype: A junction end diverges from the germline sequence, so it may reflect a read error. This beta chain is an unintended read in a library built for alpha chains; its size means little. This chain uses TRBV6-5 with TRBJ2-5, with D possibly TRBD2 on 5 matching bases. The germline CDR1 and CDR2 sequences are MNHEY and SVGAGI. This CDR3 is 12 amino acids long. CDR3 residues: CASSYAEGERNF. The DNA for the CDR3 is TGTGCCAGCAGTTACGCAGAGGGCGAAAGGAACTTC.

Note on this clonotype: Found in a library prepared for alpha chains, this beta chain is an off-target read, and its abundance has little meaning. This rearrangement joins TRBV28 to TRBJ1-6, with D possibly being TRBD1 (6 bases). Trimming took 7 bases from V and 5 from J, leaving 12 bases between them. Per germline, CDR1 MDHEN and CDR2 SYDVKM. This CDR3 spans 14 amino acids. CDR3 DNA sequence: TGTGCCAGCACCCCGACAGGCAATAATTCACCCCTCCACTTT. This codes for CASTPTGNNSPLHF.

A word on this clonotype: A library made for alpha chains picked up this beta chain off target, so its size means little. The chain has TRBV7-2 and TRBJ2-7; tentatively, D is TRBD2 (6 bases). This CDR3 comprises 13 residues. Trimming left V 5 bases short and J 7 bases short, with 15 bases between. Per the germline V gene, CDR1 is SGHTA and CDR2 is FQGNSA. This chain's CDR3 is CASSRGPEGEQYV. The CDR3 coding sequence is TGTGCCAGCAGCCGAGGACCGGAGGGGGAGCAGTACGTC.

Remarks on this clonotype: Because this beta chain is a stray read in a library intended to capture alpha chains, its abundance should not be given much weight. The chain carries TRBV20-1 and TRBJ2-1; TRBD2 agrees at 8 bases. Germline V gene sequence: CDR1 DFQATT, CDR2 SNEGSKA (reference sequence). The CDR3 is made up of 14 amino acids. With 6 bases clipped from V and 1 base from J, the junction kept 5 bases outside the gene matches. As DNA, the CDR3 is TGCAGTGCGATCCTAGCGGGTTCCTACAATGAGCAGTTCTTC. As protein: CSAILAGSYNEQFF.

Concerning this clonotype: This beta chain turned up in a library designed for alpha chains; as an off-target read, its abundance says little. V gene TRBV4-2 combines with J gene TRBJ2-1; 16 positions match TRBD2. The CDR3 runs 18 residues. The V segment lost 1 base and the J segment 6 bases; nucleotides outside the gene matches: 6. Germline V gene data show CDR1 as LGHNA and CDR2 as YNFKEQ. CDR3 sequence: CASSQAGTSGRAVNEQFF. As DNA, the CDR3 is TGTGCCAGCAGCCAAGCCGGGACTAGCGGGAGGGCGGTCAATGAGCAGTTCTTC.

This clonotype turned up a few times. This beta chain is off target for a library built for alpha chains, so its abundance means little. V usage is TRBV9 and J usage is TRBJ2-6; D is perhaps TRBD2 (5 bases). V lost 7 bases and J lost 0, with 5 bases in between. The V gene's germline CDR1 is SGDLS and CDR2 YYNGEE. The CDR3 covers 13 residues. CDR3 region: CASRGSGANVLTF. CDR3 sequence (DNA): TGTGCCAGCCGGGGCTCTGGGGCCAACGTCCTGACTTTC.

As concerns this clonotype: A library made for alpha chains picked up this beta chain off target, so its size means little. The chain carries TRBV18 and TRBJ2-7; D not certain. The CDR3 loop spans 13 amino acids. CDR1 is KGHSH and CDR2 is LQKENI in the germline V gene. The V end lost 4 bases, the J end lost 0 bases, and 7 bases lay between the germline ends. CDR3 amino acids: CASSLPSSYEQYF. CDR3 DNA sequence: TGTGCCAGCTCACTCCCGAGCTCCTACGAGCAGTACTTC.

Turning to this clonotype: Since it is a stray read in a library aimed at alpha chains, this beta chain has a size that is not meaningful. The chain recombines TRBV27 with TRBJ2-7; perhaps D is TRBD1 or TRBD2 (5 bases each). CDR3 length: 14 amino acids. Trimming took off 3 bases at V and 3 bases at J, with 12 bases between the two ends. The V gene's germline CDR1 is MNHEY and CDR2 SMNVEV (reference sequence). The CDR3 nucleotides read TGTGCCAGCAGTTTTGGGGCGGGCAACTACGAGCAGTACTTC. Protein: CASSFGAGNYEQYF.

Remarks on this clonotype: This beta chain appears as a stray read in a library generated for alpha chains; its size is not informative. The CDR3 loop is CASSLPSGDSTDTQYF. The CDR3 bases are TGTGCCAGCAGTCTCCCCTCCGGGGATAGCACAGATACGCAGTATTTT. The rearrangement links TRBV27 to TRBJ2-3, with a possible D match to TRBD2 (5 bases). The CDR3 runs to 16 residues. Trimming cost V 5 bases and J 0 bases, with 15 bases left between them. Germline V gives CDR1 MNHEY, CDR2 SMNVEV (reference sequence).

This clonotype is labeled hyperexpanded (1% or more). This beta chain is a stray sequence in a library constructed for alpha chains; its clone size is not meaningful. The chain recombines TRBV7-6 with TRBJ2-7; D possibly corresponds to TRBD1 (6 bases). Trimming took 1 base from V and 7 from J, leaving 20 bases between them. The germline V gene encodes CDR1 SGHVS and CDR2 FNYEAQ. The CDR3 has 16 residues. CDR3 coding DNA: TGTGCCAGCAGCTTAGGGGGGCCCGTGACAGTAAATGAGCAGTACTTC. Amino acid sequence: CASSLGGPVTVNEQYF.

Note on this clonotype: This beta chain was picked up by a library intended for alpha chains and is off target, so its count carries little meaning. The chain carries TRBV9 and TRBJ1-1, with 7 bases matching TRBD1. In germline, CDR1 is SGDLS, CDR2 YYNGEE. With V trimmed by 1 base and J by 8 bases, 8 bases remained unmatched. The CDR3 is 14 residues long. The CDR3 loop is CASSVLSGTAEAFF. CDR3 nucleotide sequence: TGTGCCAGCAGCGTACTGAGCGGGACAGCCGAAGCTTTCTTT.